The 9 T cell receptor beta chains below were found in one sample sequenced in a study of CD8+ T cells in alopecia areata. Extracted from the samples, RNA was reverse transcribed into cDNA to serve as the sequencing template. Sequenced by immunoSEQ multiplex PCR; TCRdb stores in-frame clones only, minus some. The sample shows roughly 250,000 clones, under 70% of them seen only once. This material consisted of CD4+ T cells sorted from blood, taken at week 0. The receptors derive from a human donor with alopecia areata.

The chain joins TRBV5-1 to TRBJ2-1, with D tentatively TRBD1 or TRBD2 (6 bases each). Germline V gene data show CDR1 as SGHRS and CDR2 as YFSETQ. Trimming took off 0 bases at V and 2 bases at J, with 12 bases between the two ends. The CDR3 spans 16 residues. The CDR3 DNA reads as TGCGCCAGCAGCTTGGCCTCGGGGGCCACCTACAATGAGCAGTTCTTC. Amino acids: CASSLASGATYNEQFF.

The CDR3 DNA follows: TGTGCCTGGAGCCGGGAGCCAGGAACCTACGAGCAGTACTTC. Translating it yields CAWSREPGTYEQYF. The chain couples TRBV30 to TRBJ2-7; possibly TRBD2 for D (6 bases). V gave up 3 bases and J gave up 2 bases, with 14 bases separating them. The germline gives CDR1 GTSNPN, CDR2 SVGIG (reference sequence). This CDR3 is built from 14 residues.

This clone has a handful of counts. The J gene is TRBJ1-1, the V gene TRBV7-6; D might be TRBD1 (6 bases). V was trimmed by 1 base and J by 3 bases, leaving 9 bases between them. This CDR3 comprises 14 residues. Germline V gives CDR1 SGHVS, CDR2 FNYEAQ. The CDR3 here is CASSLGRGDTEAFF. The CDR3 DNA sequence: TGTGCCAGCAGCTTAGGCAGGGGTGACACTGAAGCTTTCTTT.

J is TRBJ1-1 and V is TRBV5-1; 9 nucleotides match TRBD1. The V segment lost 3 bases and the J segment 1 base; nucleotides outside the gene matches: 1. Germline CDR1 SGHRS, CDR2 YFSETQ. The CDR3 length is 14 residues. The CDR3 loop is CASSWDRANTEAFF. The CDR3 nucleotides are TGCGCCAGCAGCTGGGACAGGGCGAACACTGAAGCTTTCTTT.

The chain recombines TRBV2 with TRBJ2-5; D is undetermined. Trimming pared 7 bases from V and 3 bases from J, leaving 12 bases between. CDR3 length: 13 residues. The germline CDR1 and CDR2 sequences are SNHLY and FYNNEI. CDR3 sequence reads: CASNFDIEETQYF. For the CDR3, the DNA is TGTGCCAGCAACTTCGACATCGAAGAGACCCAGTACTTC.

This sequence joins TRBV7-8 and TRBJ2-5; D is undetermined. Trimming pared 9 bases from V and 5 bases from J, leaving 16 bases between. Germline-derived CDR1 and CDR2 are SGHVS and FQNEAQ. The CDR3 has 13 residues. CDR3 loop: CASGPGAGETQYF. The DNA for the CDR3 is TGTGCCAGTGGACCGGGTGCTGGTGAGACCCAGTACTTC.

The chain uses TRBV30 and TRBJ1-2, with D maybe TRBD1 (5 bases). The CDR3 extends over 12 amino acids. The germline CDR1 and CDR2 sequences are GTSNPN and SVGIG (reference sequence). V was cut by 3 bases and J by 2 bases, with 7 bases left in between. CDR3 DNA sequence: TGTGCCTGGAGGAAGGGGAACTATGGCTACACCTTC. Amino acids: CAWRKGNYGYTF.

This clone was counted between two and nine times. The CDR3 region has the DNA TGCAGCGTGGGACAGCCTCCCGGCGAGCAGTACTTC. This encodes CSVGQPPGEQYF. V is TRBV29-1 and J is TRBJ2-7; 7 nucleotides line up with TRBD1. This CDR3 contains 12 residues. Germline V gene data show CDR1 as SQVTM and CDR2 as ANQGSEA. With 6 bases clipped from V and 6 bases from J, the junction kept 8 bases outside the gene matches.

CDR3 sequence (DNA): TGTGCCAGCAGCCGGGACAGGGCCCTCGAGCAGTACTTC. It encodes CASSRDRALEQYF. V gene TRBV4-2 combines with J gene TRBJ2-7; 9 bases agree with TRBD1. The CDR3 covers 13 residues. From germline, CDR1 is LGHNA and CDR2 YNFKEQ. Unmatched junction bases numbered 4, after V lost 4 bases and J lost 6 bases.